Following are 20 T cell receptor beta chains from one sample sequenced in a study of CD4+ T cells in melanoma. Generated by immunoSEQ multiplex PCR, the TCRdb table keeps only in-frame clones and is missing some. This sample yields about 7,100 clones, of which around 50% are seen a single time; roughly a sixth belongs to the top ten. The sample comprised cells from a culture (not recorded whether cultured in vitro). The receptors were gathered from a human donor with melanoma.

This sequence joins TRBV2 and TRBJ1-2; D is undetermined. The CDR3 has 12 residues. V was clipped by 2 bases and J by 4 bases, with 5 bases between them. CDR1 and CDR2 (germline): SNHLY, FYNNEI. In nucleotides, the CDR3 is TGTGCCAGCAGTGAAAGCATCTATGGCTACACCTTC. Translating gives CASSESIYGYTF.

This clone was detected only a few times. The CDR3 nucleotides read TGTGCCAGCAGCTTAGGGCCAGCCGTGAAAGCTTTCTTT. Protein product: CASSLGPAVKAFF. This chain links TRBV7-2 with TRBJ1-1; no definite D call. Per the germline V gene, CDR1 is SGHTA and CDR2 is FQGNSA. CDR3 length: 13 residues. V lost 1 base to trimming and J lost 9 bases, with 12 bases between them.

This clone has only a few counts. This rearrangement joins TRBV7-3 to TRBJ2-3; a weak D match, TRBD1 (5 bases). V was pared by 5 bases and J by 2 bases, with 8 bases between. This CDR3 has 13 amino acids. Germline CDR1 reads SGHTA; CDR2 reads FQGTGA. CDR3 sequence reads: CASSQGDTDTQYF. The CDR3 bases are TGTGCCAGCAGCCAAGGGGACACAGATACGCAGTATTTT.

This clone was observed a few times. The chain links TRBV19 to TRBJ1-2; D uncertain. Germline values: CDR1 LNHDA, CDR2 SQIVND (reference sequence). There are 12 residues in the CDR3. V lost 4 bases and J 8 bases, leaving 11 bases between the germline ends. The CDR3 nucleotides read TGTGCCAGTAGTAAGGGTGAGGGCGGCTACACCTTC. This encodes CASSKGEGGYTF.

This clone has only one observation. The V gene is TRBV19, the J gene TRBJ1-5, with 10 bases fitting TRBD1. The CDR3 sequence is 14 residues long. V was pared by 5 bases and J by 6 bases, with 4 bases of the junction left unmatched. Germline values: CDR1 LNHDA, CDR2 SQIVND (reference sequence). Here the CDR3 reads CASSPTGGFQPQHF. CDR3 bases: TGTGCCAGTAGTCCGACAGGGGGCTTTCAGCCCCAGCATTTT.

The chain joins TRBV7-9 to TRBJ1-4; 8 bases are shared with TRBD1. Unmatched junction bases numbered 3, after V lost 4 bases and J lost 5 bases. This CDR3 spans 14 amino acids. Germline values: CDR1 SEHNR, CDR2 FQNEAQ (reference sequence). CDR3 sequence reads: CASSYGTGNEKLFF. DNA for the CDR3: TGTGCCAGCAGCTACGGGACAGGCAATGAAAAACTGTTTTTT.

This sequence joins TRBV5-1 and TRBJ2-5, with 11 bases aligning to TRBD2. Germline V gene lookup returns CDR1 SGHRS and CDR2 YFSETQ. V lost 1 base to trimming and J lost 0 bases; unmatched junction nucleotides: 2. There are 16 residues in the CDR3. CDR3 region: CASSLRTSGHQETQYF. The CDR3, as DNA: TGCGCCAGCAGCTTGCGGACTAGCGGGCACCAAGAGACCCAGTACTTC. The variable domain in full, with the rest retrieved from reference TRBV5-1 and TRBJ2-5, is KAGVTQTPRYLIKTRGQQVTLSCSPISGHRSVSWYQQTPGQGLQFLFEYFSETQRNKGNFPGRFSGRQFSNSRSEMNVSTLELGDSALYLCASSLRTSGHQETQYFGPGTRLLVL.

This rearrangement joins TRBV6-5 to TRBJ2-1; D possibly corresponds to TRBD1 (6 bases). The CDR3 runs to 15 residues. CDR1 MNHEY and CDR2 SVGAGI come from the germline V gene. The ends were cut back, 0 bases at V and 4 bases at J, with 10 bases in the middle. The CDR3 DNA reads as TGTGCCAGCAGTTACTCGGTCCAGGGGTACAATGAGCAGTTCTTC. Amino acids: CASSYSVQGYNEQFF.

This clone showed up just once. The chain has TRBV7-8 and TRBJ2-7; D is unclear. Germline lookup yields CDR1 SGHVS and CDR2 FQNEAQ. The CDR3 runs 14 residues. V was shortened by 5 bases and J by 1 base, with 12 bases between the two germline ends. The CDR3 nucleotides read TGTGCCAGCAGCCCTAGGACCGTTTCCTACGAGCAGTACTTC. Its protein is CASSPRTVSYEQYF.

Only a few counts were recorded for this clone. This chain links TRBV5-1 with TRBJ2-5; TRBD2 matches at 8 bases. CDR3 length: 14 residues. Germline lookup yields CDR1 SGHRS and CDR2 YFSETQ. The V segment lost 5 bases and the J segment 5 bases; nucleotides outside the gene matches: 8. The DNA of the CDR3 is TGCGCCAGCAGGACCCGGGGGGGCGCGGAGACCCAGTACTTC. Translated: CASRTRGGAETQYF.

The chain couples TRBV6-1 to TRBJ1-5; tentatively, D is TRBD1 (5 bases). The CDR3 sequence is 11 residues long. Trimming pared 8 bases from V and 4 bases from J, leaving 6 bases between. Germline V gene data show CDR1 as MNHNS and CDR2 as SASEGT. The CDR3 nucleotides are TGTGCCAGCGAGGGGAATCAGCCCCAGCATTTT. Amino acid sequence: CASEGNQPQHF.

The chain links TRBV7-9 to TRBJ1-2; D uncertain. In germline, CDR1 is SEHNR, CDR2 FQNEAQ (reference sequence). Trimming pared 5 bases from V and 4 bases from J, leaving 5 bases between. The CDR3 consists of 11 residues. The CDR3 coding sequence is TGTGCCAGCAGCCTGGCCTATGGCTACACCTTC. Protein product: CASSLAYGYTF.

The chain has TRBV7-2 and TRBJ2-7; 10 bases align to TRBD1. V lost 4 bases to trimming and J lost 5 bases; unmatched junction nucleotides: 5. This CDR3 comprises 14 residues. From germline, CDR1 is SGHTA and CDR2 FQGNSA. In DNA form, the CDR3 reads TGTGCCAGCAGCTCCGACAGGGGGCCGCACGAGCAGTACTTC. It codes for CASSSDRGPHEQYF.

CDR3 amino acids: CASSQRPGPNYGYTF. CDR3 bases: TGTGCCAGCAGCCAAAGGCCTGGTCCTAACTATGGCTACACCTTC. The rearrangement links TRBV11-2 to TRBJ1-2; D gene uncertain. From germline, CDR1 is SGHAT and CDR2 FQNNGV. Deletions cut 5 bases from V and 0 bases from J, with 13 bases between. This CDR3 is built from 15 residues.

V and J are TRBV7-3 and TRBJ2-1; possibly TRBD2 for D (6 bases). Deletions cut 4 bases from V and 7 bases from J, with 17 bases between. This CDR3 comprises 15 residues. Per germline, CDR1 SGHTA and CDR2 FQGTGA. In DNA form, the CDR3 reads TGTGCCAGCAGCTCAACCGGGACTGCTTCGAATGAGCAGTTCTTC. Its translation is CASSSTGTASNEQFF. Full variable domain (outside the CDR3, taken from reference TRBV7-3 and TRBJ2-1): GAGVSQTPSNKVTEKGKYVELRCDPISGHTALYWYRQSLGQGPEFLIYFQGTGAADDSGLPNDRFFAVRPEGSVSTLKIQRTERGDSAVYLCASSSTGTASNEQFFGPGTRLTVL.

This rearrangement joins TRBV5-1 to TRBJ2-1; TRBD2 aligns across 7 bases. CDR3 length: 15 amino acids. V was clipped by 6 bases and J by 7 bases; unmatched bases: 13. Germline V lookup: CDR1 SGHRS, CDR2 YFSETQ. Here the CDR3 DNA reads TGCGCCAGCAAACGGGCCGCGGGGGTGAGTAATGAGCAGTTCTTC. It encodes CASKRAAGVSNEQFF.

This clone was picked up a small number of times. V gene TRBV11-2 combines with J gene TRBJ1-6; no firm D call. The CDR3 runs 13 residues. Germline V gene data show CDR1 as SGHAT and CDR2 as FQNNGV. The ends were cut back, 3 bases at V and 7 bases at J, with 7 bases in the middle. This CDR3 reads CASSFDLNSPLHF. The CDR3, as DNA: TGTGCCAGCAGCTTTGACTTAAATTCACCCCTCCACTTT.

The chain uses TRBV9 and TRBJ2-3; D is unclear. V shed 2 bases and J shed 6 bases, with 7 bases lying between them. The CDR3 contains 12 residues. CDR1 and CDR2 from the germline V gene are SGDLS and YYNGEE. Here the CDR3 reads CASSVLGDTQYF. The CDR3 nucleotides are TGTGCCAGCAGCGTTTTAGGGGATACGCAGTATTTT.

V is TRBV19 and J is TRBJ1-1; D gene ambiguous. V was shortened by 7 bases and J by 0 bases, with 12 bases between the two germline ends. Germline assignment: CDR1 LNHDA and CDR2 SQIVND (reference sequence). CDR3 length equals 14 residues. The CDR3 DNA is TGTGCCAGTAAGACCGGCGGTTTGAACACTGAAGCTTTCTTT. It specifies CASKTGGLNTEAFF.

The chain has TRBV6-1 and TRBJ1-3; maybe TRBD1 (6 bases). Germline V gene data show CDR1 as MNHNS and CDR2 as SASEGT. V was shortened by 7 bases and J by 6 bases, with 16 bases between the two germline ends. This CDR3 has 14 amino acids. CDR3 bases: TGTGCCAGCACCCCCGGGACAAGGACAAACACCATATATTTT. Its translation is CASTPGTRTNTIYF.